The rows below give T cell receptor beta chains drawn from one sample of a study of T cell responses to AZD1222 COVID-19 vaccine. Method: immunoSEQ multiplex PCR; TCRdb's copy keeps in-frame clones and lacks some. The table records about 150,000 clones, 92% of them present only once. The sample in question was peripheral blood, obtained on day 0 of AZD1222 vaccination. The receptors originated from an adult in good health. CDR3s include the opening cysteine and the closing phenylalanine or tryptophan. A D gene is named only where the DNA matches it firmly. Clone sizes are given selectively: once, few, many, or a class where the clone is expanded.

>NA|TRBV28|TRBJ1-6|once
CASKEGAGIGYNSPLHF
TGTGCCAGCAAGGAAGGAGCGGGGATTGGGTATAATTCACCCCTCCACTTT
>NA|TRBV7-9|TRBJ1-2|NA
CASSQMGRGGGYTF
TGTGCCAGCAGCCAAATGGGCAGGGGAGGTGGCTACACCTTC
>NA|TRBV23-1|TRBJ1-5|NA
CASRLGGGRYSNQPQHF
TGCGCCAGCAGGCTCGGGGGGGGGCGTTATAGCAATCAGCCCCAGCATTTT
>NA|TRBV12-3/TRBV12-4|TRBJ2-1|NA
CASSPTSYHEQFF
TGTGCCAGCAGCCCCACTAGCTACCATGAGCAGTTCTTC
>NA|TRBV7-2|TRBJ2-5|NA
CASSSAGIQETQYF
TGTGCCAGCAGCTCAGCGGGCATACAAGAGACCCAGTACTTC
>NA|TRBV9|TRBJ2-7|once
CASSASGVSYEQYF
TGTGCCAGCAGCGCCTCCGGGGTCTCCTACGAGCAGTACTTC
>TRBD2|TRBV6-2/TRBV6-3|TRBJ2-3|NA
CASSSLPGLGTDTQYF
TGTGCCAGCAGTTCCCTCCCGGGACTAGGCACAGATACGCAGTATTTT
>TRBD2|TRBV28|TRBJ2-5|many
CASSPSAGGGETQYF
TGTGCCAGCAGTCCCTCCGCGGGGGGCGGGGAGACCCAGTACTTC
>TRBD2|TRBV7-2|TRBJ2-1|many
CASSLISGGLNEQFF
TGTGCCAGCAGCTTAATTAGCGGGGGCCTAAATGAGCAGTTCTTC
>TRBD1|TRBV30|TRBJ2-7|once
CAWSVYGDRDSYEQYF
TGTGCCTGGAGTGTTTATGGGGACAGGGACTCCTACGAGCAGTACTTC
>TRBD2|TRBV5-4|TRBJ2-2|NA
CASSLPSGGNTGELFF
TGTGCCAGCAGCTTACCTAGCGGGGGGAACACCGGGGAGCTGTTTTTT
>TRBD2|TRBV11-2|TRBJ2-1|NA
CASSRNTAGGLDEQFF
TGTGCCAGCAGCCGCAACACAGCGGGGGGGCTGGATGAGCAGTTCTTC
>NA|TRBV5-1|TRBJ1-2|NA
CASSPGLAGATNYGYTF
TGCGCCAGCAGCCCCGGATTGGCAGGGGCGACTAACTATGGCTACACCTTC
>NA|TRBV5-4|TRBJ2-5|NA
CASSLVGQEETQYF
TGTGCCAGCAGCTTGGTTGGTCAGGAAGAGACCCAGTACTTC
>NA|TRBV12-5|TRBJ1-1|once
CASGLSMNTEAFF
TGTGCTAGTGGTTTGAGTATGAACACTGAAGCTTTCTTT
>TRBD1|TRBV6-2/TRBV6-3|TRBJ2-2|NA
CASSPGTGDTGELFF
TGTGCCAGCAGCCCCGGGACAGGGGACACCGGGGAGCTGTTTTTT
>NA|TRBV9|TRBJ1-1|NA
CASSPFVGNTEAFF
TGTGCCAGCAGTCCCTTTGTTGGGAACACTGAAGCTTTCTTT
>NA|TRBV7-9|TRBJ2-2|NA
CASSLAQAGELFF
TGTGCCAGCAGCTTAGCACAGGCCGGGGAGCTGTTTTTT
>NA|TRBV5-1|TRBJ1-4|NA
CASSGGAGWEKLFF
TGCGCCAGCAGCGGGGGGGCAGGTTGGGAAAAACTGTTTTTT
>NA|TRBV2|TRBJ2-3|NA
CASGLRTDTQYF
TGTGCCTCTGGACTCCGCACAGATACGCAGTATTTT
>NA|TRBV5-6|TRBJ1-2|NA
CASSLGGRTDPYGYTF
TGTGCCAGCAGCTTGGGTGGCCGGACAGACCCCTATGGCTACACCTTC
>NA|TRBV11-2|TRBJ1-6|NA
CASSLVGSYNSPLHF
TGTGCCAGCAGCTTAGTCGGCTCCTATAATTCACCCCTCCACTTT
>NA|TRBV5-4|TRBJ2-7|NA
CASSLTEYEQYF
TGTGCCAGCAGCTTGACGGAATACGAGCAGTACTTC
>NA|TRBV18|TRBJ1-3|NA
CASSLEGRISGNTIYF
TGTGCCAGCTCGCTCGAAGGACGGATCTCTGGAAACACCATATATTTT
>NA|TRBV2|TRBJ1-6|NA
CASSTATGSDSPLHF
TGTGCCAGCAGTACCGCGACAGGTTCTGATTCACCCCTCCACTTT
>TRBD1|TRBV16|TRBJ2-1|once
CASSLTGDGNEQFF
TGTGCCAGCAGCCTAACAGGGGATGGCAATGAGCAGTTCTTC
>NA|TRBV18|TRBJ1-3|NA
CASSPGRDSGNTIYF
TGTGCCAGCTCACCAGGACGTGACTCTGGAAACACCATATATTTT
>TRBD2|TRBV4-3|TRBJ2-1|NA
CASSQGGGSRYYNEQFF
TGCGCCAGCAGCCAAGGCGGGGGGTCCCGATACTACAATGAGCAGTTCTTC
>NA|TRBV9|TRBJ2-7|NA
CASSVREGRGYEQYF
TGTGCCAGCAGCGTACGAGAGGGCAGAGGCTACGAGCAGTACTTC
>NA|TRBV20-1|TRBJ1-5|NA
CSASFPSQGREPQHF
TGCAGTGCTAGTTTTCCGTCACAGGGTCGGGAGCCCCAGCATTTT
>NA|TRBV6-5|TRBJ1-4|NA
CASGGRRVGEKLFF
TGTGCCAGCGGGGGGCGCAGGGTAGGGGAAAAACTGTTTTTT
>NA|TRBV6-5|TRBJ2-5|NA
CASGEDSDQETQYF
TGTGCCAGCGGGGAGGATTCTGACCAAGAGACCCAGTACTTC
>TRBD2|TRBV6-5|TRBJ2-3|NA
CASSSAGGDTDTQYF
TGTGCCAGCAGTTCAGCGGGGGGCGACACAGATACGCAGTATTTT
>TRBD1|TRBV5-1|TRBJ1-1|NA
CASSLTGGTEAFF
TGCGCCAGCAGCTTAACAGGGGGCACTGAAGCTTTCTTT
>NA|TRBV7-2|TRBJ2-5|NA
CASSPFEGRASGRQETQYF
TGTGCCAGCAGCCCATTCGAAGGCCGTGCCTCGGGGAGACAAGAGACCCAGTACTTC
>TRBD2|TRBV9|TRBJ2-5|NA
CASSTSSFLSGGGGTQYF
TGTGCCAGCAGCACAAGCTCATTCTTAAGCGGGGGTGGAGGGACCCAGTACTTC
>TRBD1|TRBV11-1|TRBJ2-1|NA
CASSTRDSAYNEQFF
TGTGCCAGCAGCACCCGGGACAGCGCCTACAATGAGCAGTTCTTC
>NA|TRBV7-8|TRBJ1-4|NA
CASSRIGPIATNEKLFF
TGTGCCAGCAGCCGGATCGGTCCTATCGCAACTAATGAAAAACTGTTTTTT
>NA|TRBV6-5|TRBJ2-2|once
CASSYSRSNTGELFF
TGTGCCAGCAGTTACTCACGGTCGAACACCGGGGAGCTGTTTTTT
>TRBD1|TRBV27|TRBJ2-7|NA
CASSLTGAYEQYF
TGTGCCAGCAGTTTGACAGGGGCGTACGAGCAGTACTTC
>NA|TRBV15|TRBJ2-7|once
CATSRGPASEQYF
TGTGCCACCAGCCGGGGGCCGGCTTCCGAGCAGTACTTC
>NA|TRBV7-9|TRBJ2-2|once
CASSLSPLGKLTGELFF
TGTGCCAGCAGCTTGTCCCCCCTCGGGAAACTGACCGGGGAGCTGTTTTTT
>NA|TRBV9|TRBJ2-7|NA
CASSVATGWFYEQYF
TGTGCCAGCAGCGTAGCTACGGGATGGTTCTACGAGCAGTACTTC
>TRBD2|TRBV24-1|TRBJ2-1|NA
CATSDPAGGRSNEQFF
TGTGCCACCAGTGACCCAGCGGGGGGGCGGTCCAATGAGCAGTTCTTC
>TRBD1|TRBV5-6|TRBJ2-5|NA
CASSFDRVGQETQYF
TGTGCCAGCAGCTTTGACAGGGTTGGGCAAGAGACCCAGTACTTC
>TRBD1|TRBV5-1|TRBJ1-4|once
CASSQGQVGGEKLFF
TGCGCCAGCAGCCAGGGACAGGTTGGTGGTGAAAAACTGTTTTTT
>NA|TRBV12-3/TRBV12-4|TRBJ1-5|NA
CASSLVRGQPQHF
TGTGCCAGCAGTTTGGTCAGGGGTCAGCCCCAGCATTTT
>TRBD1|TRBV29-1|TRBJ2-7|NA
CSATGDRYEQYF
TGCAGCGCGACAGGGGATCGGTACGAGCAGTACTTC
>TRBD1|TRBV7-6|TRBJ2-2|NA
CASSLIGTDNTGELFF
TGTGCCAGCAGCTTAATTGGGACAGACAACACCGGGGAGCTGTTTTTT
>NA|TRBV29-1|TRBJ1-1|once
CSVEGRAVGTEAFF
TGCAGCGTTGAAGGACGGGCTGTTGGCACTGAAGCTTTCTTT
>NA|TRBV9|TRBJ1-2|NA
CASSVGTGYVGYTF
TGTGCCAGCAGCGTAGGAACAGGCTATGTTGGCTACACCTTC
>NA|TRBV7-2|TRBJ2-1|NA
CASSLAPPTYNEQFF
TGTGCCAGCAGCTTAGCTCCCCCTACGTACAATGAGCAGTTCTTC